Listed below are T cell receptor beta chains from one sample, sequenced in a study of vaccination and CD4 T cells after COVID-19. TCRdb reprocessed the PCR reads with MiXCR, giving one entry per CDR3 protein. Of several thousand distinct CDR3 sequences in the sample, approximately 52% were seen once. These TCRs are of unknown antigen specificity. The sequenced sample consisted of CD4+ T cells from blood, cultured in vitro. The receptors originated from a human donor in good health. Both conserved end residues are part of each CDR3. D genes are given only for firm matches. Clone size is given for some rows only: seen once, a few or many times, or a class if the clone is expanded.

clone_size d_call j_call v_call cdr3_aa cdr3_nt
. . TRBJ1-4 TRBV6-2/TRBV6-3 CASSYSTSVEKLFF TGTGCCAGCAGTTACTCGACGAGCGTGGAAAAACTGTTTTTT
. TRBD2 TRBJ2-7 TRBV16 CASSPGLAGGPVEQYF TGTGCCAGCAGCCCGGGACTAGCGGGAGGGCCTGTCGAGCAGTACTTC
few TRBD1 TRBJ1-5 TRBV15 CATSSSTGDSQPQHF TGTGCCACCAGCAGCTCTACAGGGGACAGTCAGCCCCAGCATTTT
few . TRBJ1-3 TRBV20-1 CSARDFNRATGNTIYF TGCAGTGCTAGAGATTTTAACAGAGCAACTGGAAACACCATATATTTT
few TRBD1 TRBJ1-2 TRBV6-4 CASSPETGGFGYTF TGTGCCAGCAGCCCGGAGACAGGGGGTTTTGGCTACACCTTC
few . TRBJ1-5 TRBV19 CASSRGRTDSNQPQHF TGTGCCAGTAGTAGAGGTCGGACAGATAGCAATCAGCCCCAGCATTTT
. . TRBJ2-7 TRBV28 CASSPGGAYEQYF TGTGCCAGCAGTCCAGGGGGGGCCTACGAGCAGTACTTC
. TRBD1 TRBJ1-2 TRBV7-2 CASSPTGGNSGYTF TGTGCCAGCAGCCCTACAGGGGGGAATAGTGGCTACACCTTC
. . TRBJ2-1 TRBV7-2 CASSLRPGSVIGEQFF TGTGCCAGCAGCTTGAGACCAGGGTCGGTAATTGGTGAGCAGTTCTTC
. TRBD2 TRBJ2-4 TRBV19 CASNTGFVVAGGAVKNIQYF TGTGCCAGTAATACGGGATTCGTAGTAGCGGGAGGCGCGGTCAAAAACATTCAGTACTTC
. TRBD1 TRBJ2-1 TRBV7-8 CASFRGQGTYNEQFF TGTGCCAGCTTCCGTGGACAGGGAACCTACAATGAGCAGTTCTTC
. . TRBJ2-3 TRBV20-1 CSAYLGRDHTQYF TGCAGTGCTTACCTAGGCCGGGACCATACGCAGTATTTT
. . TRBJ2-7 TRBV7-9 CASTGSPRVGEQYF TGTGCCAGCACCGGGTCCCCTCGGGTCGGCGAGCAGTACTTC
. . TRBJ1-2 TRBV19 CASSMNSNYGYTF TGTGCCAGTAGTATGAACAGCAACTATGGCTACACCTTC
. TRBD1 TRBJ2-2 TRBV7-8 CASRGDRDRVLAGELFF TGTGCCAGCAGGGGAGACCGGGACAGGGTCTTGGCCGGGGAGCTGTTTTTT
. . TRBJ1-6 TRBV6-1 CASSPCGTNNSPLHF TGTGCCAGCAGTCCGTGCGGGACCAATAATTCACCCCTCCACTTT
. . TRBJ1-5 TRBV5-4 CATSERTGPNIYSNQPQHF TGTGCCACCAGTGAGCGTACGGGACCGAACATTTATAGCAATCAGCCCCAGCATTTT
few . TRBJ1-2 TRBV20-1 CSAKETYGYTF TGCAGTGCTAAGGAGACCTATGGCTACACCTTC
. TRBD1 TRBJ2-5 TRBV9 CASSGDRGPQETQYF TGTGCCAGCAGCGGGGACAGGGGGCCCCAAGAGACCCAGTACTTC
. . TRBJ2-5 TRBV27 CASLLPGAQETQYF TGTGCCAGCCTCCTCCCCGGGGCACAAGAGACCCAGTACTTC
. . TRBJ2-2 TRBV19 CASSIGGNTGELFF TGTGCCAGTAGTATAGGCGGGAACACCGGGGAGCTGTTTTTT
few TRBD1 TRBJ1-1 TRBV6-5 CASSYEITGDAEAFF TGTGCCAGCAGTTACGAGATCACAGGGGATGCTGAAGCTTTCTTT
. TRBD1 TRBJ2-1 TRBV10-2 CASSEETGVNEQFF TGCGCCAGCAGTGAGGAGACAGGGGTCAATGAGCAGTTCTTC
. . TRBJ1-3 TRBV6-5 CASSYGSSGNTIYF TGTGCCAGCAGTTATGGGAGCTCTGGAAACACCATATATTTT
. TRBD2 TRBJ2-5 TRBV20-1 CSARGGLAGRRQETQYF TGCAGTGCTAGGGGAGGACTAGCGGGACGAAGGCAAGAGACCCAGTACTTC
few TRBD1 TRBJ1-1 TRBV20-1 CSAREGARTEAFF TGCAGTGCCCGGGAGGGGGCGAGGACTGAAGCTTTCTTT
few . TRBJ1-6 TRBV20-1 CSARGLNSPLHF TGCAGTGCTAGGGGACTCAATTCACCCCTCCACTTT
. . TRBJ2-5 TRBV11-3 CASSLGTVQETQYF TGTGCCAGCAGCTTAGGGACAGTCCAAGAGACCCAGTACTTC
few . TRBJ2-5 TRBV15 CATSAPTAQLGGETQYF TGTGCCACCAGCGCCCCCACGGCACAGTTAGGTGGAGAGACCCAGTACTTC